This TCR beta chain derives from a study of blood T cell repertoires in COVID-19. Whole-study context: Nucleic acid was either cDNA or gDNA, and it came from T cells, B-cell-depleted T cells, or PBMCs.

Per the authors' pipeline: How many nucleated cells were present was estimated from reference gene primer amplification. Sequenced by immunoSEQ multiplex PCR; TCRdb stores in-frame clones only, minus some. That table supplies the V and J calls and clone size; D and trimming were determined from the DNA. The table records a few hundred thousand clones, 80% to 95% of them present only once. This clone was detected only once. Germline loops: CDR1 MDHEN, CDR2 SYDVKM. The V end lost 3 bases, the J end lost 11 bases, and 22 bases lay between the germline ends. The CDR3 runs 15 residues. Participant-reported clinical history was the basis for cohort assignment.

The sequence derives from a young man who had recovered from COVID-19. Specimen: PBMCs or T cells enriched from blood (not recorded which). J is TRBJ1-1 and V is TRBV28; D is ambiguous. CDR3: CASSFPGLGERFAFF. CDR3 DNA: TGTGCCAGCAGTTTCCCCGGACTGGGCGAGAGGTTCGCTTTCTTT. Looking up the rest from reference TRBV28 and TRBJ1-1 gives the full variable domain: DVKVTQSSRYLVKRTGEKVFLECVQDMDHENMFWYRQDPGLGLRLIYFSYDVKMKEKGDIPEGYSVSREKKERFSLILESASTNQTSMYLCASSFPGLGERFAFFGQGTRLTVV.